The 21 T cell receptor beta chains below come from one sample, sequenced in a study of T cell responses to AZD1222 COVID-19 vaccine. Sequenced by immunoSEQ multiplex PCR; TCRdb stores in-frame clones only, minus some. This table has around 140,000 clones, about 89% appearing once. The sequencing used peripheral blood, collected 28 days after the second dose of the MenACWY control vaccine. The receptors shown here come from an adult who received the MenACWY meningococcal vaccine as a control.

The rearrangement uses TRBV19 and TRBJ1-6; D perhaps matches TRBD1 (5 bases). The CDR3 loop spans 14 amino acids. With 10 bases removed from V and 10 bases from J, the gap between germline ends came to 20 bases. Germline V gene lookup returns CDR1 LNHDA and CDR2 SQIVND (reference sequence). In DNA form, the CDR3 reads TGTGCCACCACCCCCGGCAGGGATGAATCACCCCTCCACTTT. Translating gives CATTPGRDESPLHF.

V and J are TRBV29-1 and TRBJ2-7; 8 nucleotides align to TRBD1. With V trimmed by 4 bases and J by 6 bases, 11 bases remained unmatched. Germline V lookup: CDR1 SQVTM, CDR2 ANQGSEA. CDR3 size: 14 residues. In DNA form, the CDR3 reads TGCAGCGTTGGTAGCGACAGGGGAAGAAGCGAGCAGTACTTC. Translation gives CSVGSDRGRSEQYF.

The chain employs TRBV3-1 (or the pseudogene TRBV3-2) and TRBJ1-1, with unresolved D. Between the trimmed V and J ends, which lost 0 bases and 3 bases, there was a span of 23 bases. Germline-derived CDR1 and CDR2 are LGHDT and YNNKEL (reference sequence). This CDR3 is 19 amino acids long. CDR3 coding DNA: TGTGCCAGCAGCCAAGAACGGAACATGGGCAGTTCGACGTACACTGAAGCTTTCTTT. As protein: CASSQERNMGSSTYTEAFF.

The CDR3 is CASSLGRGTGGTDTQYF. CDR3 DNA: TGTGCCAGCAGCTTAGGGCGGGGGACAGGGGGCACAGATACGCAGTATTTT. The chain has TRBV11-3 and TRBJ2-3; 10 bases match TRBD1. Germline-derived CDR1 and CDR2 are SGHNT and YENEEA. The CDR3 sequence is 17 residues long. V was pared by 1 base and J by 1 base, with 5 bases of the junction left unmatched.

This chain links TRBV24-1 with TRBJ2-7; 7 bases fit TRBD1. The V gene's germline CDR1 is KGHDR and CDR2 SFDVKD. The CDR3 spans 13 residues. V shed 4 bases, J shed 7 bases, and the junction held 6 bases outside the gene matches. DNA for the CDR3: TGTGCCACCAGTGAGACGAGGGGGCGAGAGCAGTACTTC. Residues: CATSETRGREQYF.

The V gene is TRBV20-1, the J gene TRBJ1-6; 9 bases map to TRBD1. The CDR3 length is 15 residues. Germline assignment: CDR1 DFQATT and CDR2 SNEGSKA (reference sequence). V lost 3 bases and J lost 5; bases outside the gene matches: 5. DNA of the CDR3: TGCAGTGCTAGTACAAGGACAGGGGATAATTCACCCCTCCACTTT. This encodes CSASTRTGDNSPLHF.

The gene calls are TRBV9 and TRBJ2-2, with TRBD2 as a possible D gene (6 bases). Germline V gene lookup returns CDR1 SGDLS and CDR2 YYNGEE. The V end was cut by 2 bases, the J end by 3 bases, with 14 bases between. This CDR3 has 16 residues. The CDR3 coding sequence is TGTGCCAGCAGCGTGGGGGGAGCGACCCACACCGGGGAGCTGTTTTTT. Translation: CASSVGGATHTGELFF.

The chain is built from TRBV15 and TRBJ1-1; a weak D match, TRBD1 (6 bases). The CDR3 has 14 residues. The V end was cut by 0 bases, the J end by 1 base, with 6 bases between. Germline values: CDR1 LNHNV, CDR2 YYDKDF (reference sequence). The CDR3 loop reads CATSRDRGNTEAFF. CDR3 in DNA: TGTGCCACCAGCAGAGACAGGGGGAACACTGAAGCTTTCTTT.

This rearrangement joins TRBV6-5 to TRBJ2-7; 7 bases agree with TRBD1. With 9 bases clipped from V and 3 bases from J, the junction kept 14 bases outside the gene matches. Germline CDR1 reads MNHEY; CDR2 reads SVGAGI. This CDR3 has 15 residues. CDR3 nucleotides: TGTGCCAGAAAAATCGGGACAGAAATGGACTACGAGCAGTACTTC. Translating it yields CARKIGTEMDYEQYF.

This clone was picked up one time. The chain couples TRBV7-3 to TRBJ2-1; D gene unclear. This CDR3 region has 13 residues. Germline CDR1 reads SGHTA; CDR2 reads FQGTGA. V was trimmed by 6 bases and J by 5 bases, leaving 11 bases between them. This chain's CDR3 is CASSSRLNNEQFF. The CDR3 DNA reads TGTGCCAGCAGTAGCAGGTTAAACAATGAGCAGTTCTTC.

In this sample, this clone turned up once. The chain uses TRBV28 and TRBJ1-2; D possibly corresponds to TRBD1 (5 bases). The V gene lost 6 bases and the J gene lost 8 bases, with 10 bases spanning the gap. Germline-derived CDR1 and CDR2 are MDHEN and SYDVKM. The CDR3 totals 11 residues. The CDR3 DNA follows: TGTGCCAGCAGCAGCTGGGGGGGCTACACCTTC. It is translated as CASSSWGGYTF.

The V gene is TRBV14, the J gene TRBJ2-4; 10 bases are shared with TRBD2. The germline gives CDR1 SGHDN, CDR2 FVKESK. The CDR3 is made up of 16 amino acids. Trimming at V came to 1 base and at J to 9 bases, leaving 9 bases not matched to a gene. Written as DNA, the CDR3 is TGTGCCAGCAGCCAAGGCCTAGCGGGGGTACAGGGCATTCAGTACTTC. Translated: CASSQGLAGVQGIQYF.

This sequence joins TRBV7-9 and TRBJ2-2; 11 positions match TRBD2. V trimming: 11 bases; J trimming: 5 bases; junction bases outside the gene matches: 7. The CDR3 runs to 14 residues. Germline-derived CDR1 and CDR2 are SEHNR and FQNEAQ (reference sequence). The CDR3 sequence is CAGKTSGNTGELFF. In DNA form, the CDR3 reads TGTGCCGGAAAGACTAGCGGGAATACCGGGGAGCTGTTTTTT.

This sequence joins TRBV29-1 and TRBJ2-5, with 8 bases aligning to TRBD1. The CDR3 is 14 amino acids. The trim removed 4 bases at V and 1 base at J, leaving 5 bases unmatched. Per germline, CDR1 SQVTM and CDR2 ANQGSEA. The CDR3 protein is CSVVTGGIQETQYF. CDR3 sequence (DNA): TGCAGCGTTGTAACAGGGGGAATCCAAGAGACCCAGTACTTC.

V and J are TRBV18 and TRBJ1-1; the match to TRBD1 covers 8 bases. After removal of 3 bases from V and 5 bases from J, the junction contained 5 bases not matched to a gene. Germline CDR1 is KGHSH and CDR2 is LQKENI. The CDR3 spans 14 residues. The CDR3: CASSPQGAGTEAFF. Written as DNA, the CDR3 is TGTGCCAGCTCACCCCAGGGGGCAGGGACTGAAGCTTTCTTT. Full variable domain (missing parts from reference TRBV18 and TRBJ1-1): NAGVMQNPRHLVRRRGQEARLRCSPMKGHSHVYWYRQLPEEGLKFMVYLQKENIIDESGMPKERFSAEFPKEGPSILRIQQVVRGDSAAYFCASSPQGAGTEAFFGQGTRLTVV.

V usage is TRBV6-5 and J usage is TRBJ1-2; the D is unclear. CDR1 MNHEY and CDR2 SVGAGI come from the germline V gene. Trimming shortened V by 0 bases and J by 8 bases, and 10 bases separated the two germline ends. The CDR3 loop spans 13 amino acids. CDR3 nucleotide sequence: TGTGCCAGCAGTTACTCGACTCGTAGCGGCTACACCTTC. It encodes CASSYSTRSGYTF.

This chain joins TRBV29-1 and TRBJ2-7, with D hard to call. V was clipped by 6 bases and J by 7 bases, with 16 bases between them. Germline V CDR1 and CDR2: SQVTM, ANQGSEA. The CDR3 has 12 residues. The CDR3 reads CSVALEWGEQYF. CDR3 sequence (DNA): TGCAGCGTCGCCCTTGAGTGGGGTGAGCAGTACTTC.

This chain connects TRBV6-2 or TRBV6-3 to TRBJ1-2, with D perhaps TRBD1 (5 bases). Germline assignment: CDR1 MNHEY and CDR2 SVGEGT. The CDR3 covers 12 residues. Trimming removed 2 bases from V and 7 bases from J, with 8 bases in between. In DNA form, the CDR3 reads TGTGCCAGCAGTTACGAGGGGCTTGGCTACACCTTC. Translating it yields CASSYEGLGYTF.

This chain uses TRBV4-3 with TRBJ1-3, with D possibly matching TRBD1 (6 bases). V lost 3 bases, J lost 0 bases, and 9 bases lay in between. The CDR3 runs 15 residues. Germline CDR1 reads LGHNA; CDR2 reads YSLEER. The CDR3 loop is CASSQTGRSGNTIYF. DNA of the CDR3: TGCGCCAGCAGCCAGACAGGACGCTCTGGAAACACCATATATTTT.

In DNA, the CDR3 is TGTGCCAGCAGCCAAAGCGGGGGGAGCACCGGGGAGCTGTTTTTT. Amino acids: CASSQSGGSTGELFF. The chain combines TRBV3-1 (or the pseudogene TRBV3-2) with TRBJ2-2; 9 bases line up with TRBD2. Germline V gene sequence: CDR1 LGHDT, CDR2 YNNKEL (reference sequence). V lost 2 bases, J lost 4 bases, and 2 bases stayed unmatched. The CDR3 is made up of 15 amino acids.

The rearrangement uses TRBV27 and TRBJ1-6, with no clear D. Trimming removed 5 bases from V and 9 bases from J, with 8 bases in between. CDR1 and CDR2 (germline): MNHEY, SMNVEV (reference sequence). The length of the CDR3 is 12 residues. CDR3 sequence (DNA): TGTGCCAGCAGTAGAAGTAGTTCACCCCTCCACTTT. It specifies CASSRSSSPLHF.